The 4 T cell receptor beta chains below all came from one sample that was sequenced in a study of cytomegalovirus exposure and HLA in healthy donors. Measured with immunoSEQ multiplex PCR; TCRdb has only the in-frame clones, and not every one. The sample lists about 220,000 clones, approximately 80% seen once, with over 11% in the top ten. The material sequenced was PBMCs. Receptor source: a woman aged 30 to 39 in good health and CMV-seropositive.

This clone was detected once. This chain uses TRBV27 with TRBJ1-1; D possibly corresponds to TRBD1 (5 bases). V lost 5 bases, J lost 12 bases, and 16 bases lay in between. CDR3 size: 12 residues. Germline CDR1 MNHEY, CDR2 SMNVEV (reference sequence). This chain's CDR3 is CASSRLGTRTFF. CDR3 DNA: TGTGCCAGCAGTCGACTCGGGACTAGAACTTTCTTT.

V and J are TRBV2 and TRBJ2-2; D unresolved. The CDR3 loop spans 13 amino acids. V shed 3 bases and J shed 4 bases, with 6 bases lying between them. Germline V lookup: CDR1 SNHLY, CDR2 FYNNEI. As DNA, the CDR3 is TGTGCCAGCAGTGACGGTGGCACCGGGGAGCTGTTTTTT. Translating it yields CASSDGGTGELFF.

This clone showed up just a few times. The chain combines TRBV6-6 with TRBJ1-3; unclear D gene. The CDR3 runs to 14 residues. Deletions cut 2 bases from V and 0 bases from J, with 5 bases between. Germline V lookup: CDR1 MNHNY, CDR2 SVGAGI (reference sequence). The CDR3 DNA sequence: TGTGCCAGCAGTTACGGGGACTCTGGAAACACCATATATTTT. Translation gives CASSYGDSGNTIYF.

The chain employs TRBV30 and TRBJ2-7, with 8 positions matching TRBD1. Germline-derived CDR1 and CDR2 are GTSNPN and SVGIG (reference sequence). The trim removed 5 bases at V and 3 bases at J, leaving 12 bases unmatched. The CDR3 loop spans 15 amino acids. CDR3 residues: CAWGGPGQARYEQYF. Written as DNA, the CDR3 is TGTGCCTGGGGTGGGCCGGGACAGGCCCGCTACGAGCAGTACTTC.